The rows below give T cell receptor beta chains drawn from one sample of a study of Tregs in tolerant kidney transplant recipients. Assay: immunoSEQ multiplex PCR; the TCRdb copy retains only in-frame clones and omits some. This table has roughly 80,000 clones, 91% appearing once. The source material was CD4+ T cells from blood (PBMCs), sampled 24 months after the transplant. The origin of the receptors is a human patient who received a combined kidney and bone marrow transplant. The graft donor may have given rise to some T cells. The CDR3 runs from the conserved cysteine through the conserved F or W. The D gene is left open where the match is weak. Size is omitted from some rows. Given values are once, few, many or a class for expanded clones.

V gene	D gene	J gene	clone size	CDR3 DNA	CDR3 protein
TRBV10-3	TRBD2	TRBJ2-1	NA	TGTGCCATCAGTGATCGTAGCGGGGGTAAATACAATGAGCAGTTCTTC	CAISDRSGGKYNEQFF
TRBV5-8	TRBD1	TRBJ1-2	NA	TGTGCCGGTCACAGGGGGCTGCCCCGCTACACCTTC	CAGHRGLPRYTF
TRBV5-1	TRBD2	TRBJ2-1	NA	TGCGCCAGCAGCGCGGTAGCGGGAGGGGAGAACAATGAGCAGTTCTTC	CASSAVAGGENNEQFF
TRBV5-1	NA	TRBJ2-5	NA	TGCGCCAGCAGCCCGAGGACAGTCGCAGAGACCCAGTACTTC	CASSPRTVAETQYF
TRBV27	NA	TRBJ2-7	NA	TGTGCCAGCAGTTCCCTTGGTTCAGGGGCCTACGAGCAGTACTTC	CASSSLGSGAYEQYF
TRBV5-1	TRBD2	TRBJ2-7	NA	TGCGCCAGCAGCTGGGGACTAGCACCCTACGAGCAGTACTTC	CASSWGLAPYEQYF
TRBV7-2	TRBD1	TRBJ1-2	few	TGTGCCAGCAGCGGGGACAGGGGCCACTATGGCTACACCTTC	CASSGDRGHYGYTF
TRBV5-6	TRBD2	TRBJ2-7	few	TGTGCCAGCAGCTGGGTGACTAGCGGAGCGAACTACGAGCAGTACTTC	CASSWVTSGANYEQYF
TRBV5-1	NA	TRBJ1-2	NA	TGCGCCAGCGGCTTAAGCGAATTTAGTGGCTACACCTTC	CASGLSEFSGYTF
TRBV7-2	NA	TRBJ1-1	NA	TGTGCCAGCAGCTACACAGGGCGTTTCACTGAAGCTTTCTTT	CASSYTGRFTEAFF
TRBV4-1	NA	TRBJ1-1	NA	TGCGCCAGCAGGGCGGAAGGGGGGGAGGGACGCACTGAAGCTTTCTTT	CASRAEGGEGRTEAFF
TRBV5-1	TRBD1	TRBJ2-1	NA	TGCGCCAGCAGCTTAGAAGCGACAGGGACGTACAATGAGCAGTTCTTC	CASSLEATGTYNEQFF
TRBV10-3	TRBD1	TRBJ2-3	NA	TGTGCCATCAGTGTACAGGGGGCTACTAGCACAGATACGCAGTATTTT	CAISVQGATSTDTQYF
TRBV6-1	NA	TRBJ1-5	NA	TGTGCCAGCAGTGAACAGGGTCCAGGAGGGAATCAGCCCCAGCATTTT	CASSEQGPGGNQPQHF
TRBV5-4	TRBD2	TRBJ2-2	NA	TGTGCCAGCAGCCTGAGACTAGCGGACACCGGGGAGCTGTTTTTT	CASSLRLADTGELFF
TRBV5-4	TRBD1	TRBJ1-6	NA	TGTGCCAGCAGCCTTAGGACAGGGATAAATAATTCACCCCTCCACTTT	CASSLRTGINNSPLHF
TRBV2	NA	TRBJ2-7	NA	TGTGCCAGCGGATACACCCAGGGTAGGGTGGATTTC	CASGYTQGRVDF
TRBV7-3	TRBD1	TRBJ1-2	NA	TGTGCCAGCAGCGAAACCGGGACAGGGTTCGCCGATGGCTACACCTTC	CASSETGTGFADGYTF
TRBV7-9	NA	TRBJ2-7	once	TGTGCCAGCAGCTTAGCCCTGGGGAGTCTGAGCGAGTACGAGCAGTACTTC	CASSLALGSLSEYEQYF
TRBV7-9	TRBD1	TRBJ1-1	NA	TGTGCCAGCAGCTCAACCCCAGGACAGGGTATGAACACTGAAGCTTTCTTT	CASSSTPGQGMNTEAFF
TRBV12-5	NA	TRBJ2-1	NA	TGTGCTAGTGGTTTCGGGAGAACCTCCTACAATGAGCAGTTCTTC	CASGFGRTSYNEQFF
TRBV11-3	NA	TRBJ1-1	once	TGTGCCAGCAGCTCTCATTTGGGGGCCGAGGCAACTGAAGCTTTCTTT	CASSSHLGAEATEAFF
TRBV11-1	NA	TRBJ1-4	NA	TGTGCCAGCAGCTTACAGGGTGCAACTAATGAAAAACTGTTTTTT	CASSLQGATNEKLFF
TRBV10-2	NA	TRBJ1-2	NA	TGCGCCAGCAGTGATAGGACAGACAAGAACTTGCCAGACTATGGCTACACCTTC	CASSDRTDKNLPDYGYTF
TRBV18	NA	TRBJ1-2	NA	TGTGCCAGCTCACAGAACGAGGACAGCAACTATGGCTACACCTTC	CASSQNEDSNYGYTF
TRBV9	TRBD2	TRBJ2-7	NA	TGTGCCAGCAGCGTAGGGAGACTAGCTCACGAGCAGTACTTC	CASSVGRLAHEQYF
TRBV19	NA	TRBJ2-7	NA	TGTGCCAGTAGTATTTGGCAGGGCGCTTCCTACGAGCAGTACTTC	CASSIWQGASYEQYF